Listed here is a single T cell receptor (beta chain). Its specificity is unknown. This record belongs to a study of identifying expanded T cells in peripheral blood. The study's findings and limits: Across healthy donors, higher total template counts meant significantly greater approximately two-week count variance.

This CDR3 has 16 amino acids. V was pared by 5 bases and J by 3 bases, with 9 bases of the junction left unmatched. Germline assignment: CDR1 MGHDK and CDR2 SYGVNS. Clones were sequenced by immunoSEQ multiplex PCR, and TCRdb holds only the in-frame ones, with some missing. The sample yields tens of thousands of clones, over 75% seen once. The chain uses TRBV25-1 and TRBJ1-1, with 10 bases aligning to TRBD1. The sample was blood. The clonotype comes from a person aged 18-69 years in good health. The CDR3 loop reads CASSMDRGVGDTEAFF. The DNA for the CDR3 is TGTGCCAGCAGTATGGACAGGGGGGTAGGTGACACTGAAGCTTTCTTT.